The rows below give T cell receptor beta chains drawn from one sample of a study of OX40 agonist ivuxolimab in advanced cancers. Clones were sequenced by immunoSEQ multiplex PCR, and TCRdb holds only the in-frame ones, with some missing. The sample has about 43,000 clones, more than 85% seen once. Sequences were derived from CD4+ or CD8+ T cells sorted from blood, sampled in a trial of the OX40 agonist ivuxolimab. These receptors were collected from an adult with an advanced solid tumor such as melanoma, head and neck, liver or kidney cancer. Each CDR3 is given with its conserved first and last residue. Each record gives: CDR3 protein, V gene, J gene.

CASSRDREVEGETQYF	TRBV28	TRBJ2-5
CASSQELDSTDTQYF	TRBV4-1	TRBJ2-3
CASSSLGTSGSHEQYF	TRBV7-6	TRBJ2-7
CASSASVATLSETQYF	TRBV21-1	TRBJ2-5
CASRDQGGHYEQYF	TRBV11-2	TRBJ2-7
CSAPGGYTF	TRBV20-1	TRBJ1-2
CASSWTTRSPYEQYF	TRBV27	TRBJ2-7
CASSSDRGEQYF	TRBV7-9	TRBJ2-7
CASRMGRAGDEQYF	TRBV27	TRBJ2-7
CASNLGGSYEQYF	TRBV7-2	TRBJ2-7
CASSFETANTGELFF	TRBV27	TRBJ2-2
CASSQAVDSYEQFF	TRBV4-3	TRBJ2-1